Listed below are T cell receptor beta chains from one sample, sequenced in a study of T cell responses to AZD1222 COVID-19 vaccine. The repertoire was sequenced with immunoSEQ multiplex PCR; TCRdb's copy has only in-frame clones and lacks some. The sample lists 130,000 to 150,000 clones, around 89% occurring once. The sample was peripheral blood, taken on day 0 of AZD1222 vaccination. These receptors all stem from an adult in good health. Both conserved end residues are part of each CDR3. A D gene is named only where the DNA matches it firmly. Clone size is shown for a subset of rows, as once, few, many or a class of expanded clone.

v_call: TRBV19; clone_size: NA; d_call: NA; j_call: TRBJ1-4; cdr3_aa: CASSIGPRSEKLFF; cdr3_nt: TGTGCCAGTAGTATAGGGCCGAGGAGCGAAAAACTGTTTTTT
v_call: TRBV6-5; clone_size: few; d_call: NA; j_call: TRBJ1-1; cdr3_aa: CASSPDMGGTEAFF; cdr3_nt: TGTGCCAGCAGTCCAGATATGGGTGGCACTGAAGCTTTCTTT
v_call: TRBV28; clone_size: few; d_call: NA; j_call: TRBJ2-5; cdr3_aa: CASSPGQELGETQYF; cdr3_nt: TGTGCCAGCAGCCCCGGCCAGGAGCTCGGAGAGACCCAGTACTTC
v_call: TRBV18; clone_size: NA; d_call: TRBD1; j_call: TRBJ1-2; cdr3_aa: CASSPGQANYGYTF; cdr3_nt: TGTGCCAGCTCACCAGGACAGGCTAACTATGGCTACACCTTC
v_call: TRBV12-3/TRBV12-4; clone_size: NA; d_call: NA; j_call: TRBJ1-1; cdr3_aa: CASSRELNTEAFF; cdr3_nt: TGTGCCAGCAGCAGGGAGCTGAACACTGAAGCTTTCTTT
v_call: TRBV4-1; clone_size: NA; d_call: NA; j_call: TRBJ2-7; cdr3_aa: CASSQANYKYF; cdr3_nt: TGCGCCAGCAGCCAAGCCAACTACAAGTACTTC
v_call: TRBV3-1/TRBV3-2; clone_size: NA; d_call: NA; j_call: TRBJ1-1; cdr3_aa: CASSQDPRGEAFF; cdr3_nt: TGTGCCAGCAGCCAAGATCCCAGGGGTGAAGCTTTCTTT
v_call: TRBV5-4; clone_size: NA; d_call: TRBD1; j_call: TRBJ2-7; cdr3_aa: CASSLGTGGVYEQYF; cdr3_nt: TGTGCCAGCAGCTTGGGGACAGGGGGCGTCTACGAGCAGTACTTC
v_call: TRBV28; clone_size: once; d_call: NA; j_call: TRBJ2-7; cdr3_aa: CASSLGGWEQYF; cdr3_nt: TGTGCCAGCAGTTTAGGCGGCTGGGAGCAGTACTTC
v_call: TRBV6-1; clone_size: NA; d_call: TRBD2; j_call: TRBJ2-7; cdr3_aa: CASSEGTSRAYEQYF; cdr3_nt: TGTGCCAGCAGTGAAGGGACTAGCAGAGCCTACGAGCAGTACTTC
v_call: TRBV7-2; clone_size: NA; d_call: NA; j_call: TRBJ2-5; cdr3_aa: CASSQPGVPSQETQYF; cdr3_nt: TGTGCCAGCAGCCAACCCGGCGTTCCCAGTCAAGAGACCCAGTACTTC
v_call: TRBV4-3; clone_size: NA; d_call: NA; j_call: TRBJ2-7; cdr3_aa: CASSQETAVEQYF; cdr3_nt: TGCGCCAGCAGCCAAGAGACAGCGGTCGAGCAGTACTTC
v_call: TRBV19; clone_size: NA; d_call: NA; j_call: TRBJ1-5; cdr3_aa: CASTWGGNQPQHF; cdr3_nt: TGTGCCAGTACTTGGGGAGGCAATCAGCCCCAGCATTTT
v_call: TRBV7-2; clone_size: NA; d_call: NA; j_call: TRBJ2-1; cdr3_aa: CASSSSEGPANEQFF; cdr3_nt: TGTGCCAGCAGCTCCTCGGAGGGCCCGGCAAATGAGCAGTTCTTC
v_call: TRBV7-9; clone_size: NA; d_call: NA; j_call: TRBJ1-1; cdr3_aa: CASSLGAGAYTEAFF; cdr3_nt: TGTGCCAGCAGCTTAGGAGCAGGGGCCTACACTGAAGCTTTCTTT
v_call: TRBV6-5; clone_size: NA; d_call: NA; j_call: TRBJ2-7; cdr3_aa: CASSRRGEQYF; cdr3_nt: TGTGCCAGCAGCCGCCGAGGCGAGCAGTACTTC
v_call: TRBV5-1; clone_size: NA; d_call: NA; j_call: TRBJ2-2; cdr3_aa: CASSLQGVDDTGELFF; cdr3_nt: TGCGCCAGCAGCTTACAGGGTGTCGATGACACCGGGGAGCTGTTTTTT
v_call: TRBV3-1/TRBV3-2; clone_size: NA; d_call: NA; j_call: TRBJ2-7; cdr3_aa: CASSQRLGVSYEQYF; cdr3_nt: TGTGCCAGCAGCCAGCGTTTGGGAGTCTCCTACGAGCAGTACTTC
v_call: TRBV5-6; clone_size: NA; d_call: NA; j_call: TRBJ1-5; cdr3_aa: CASCNLGNPNQPQHF; cdr3_nt: TGTGCCAGCTGTAACCTAGGTAACCCCAATCAGCCCCAGCATTTT
v_call: TRBV11-3; clone_size: NA; d_call: NA; j_call: TRBJ2-1; cdr3_aa: CASSLSREFEQFF; cdr3_nt: TGTGCCAGCAGCTTATCCCGCGAATTTGAGCAGTTCTTC
v_call: TRBV15; clone_size: NA; d_call: NA; j_call: TRBJ2-7; cdr3_aa: CATSRVVGQAGGYEQYF; cdr3_nt: TGTGCCACCAGCAGAGTTGTAGGGCAGGCCGGAGGCTACGAGCAGTACTTC
v_call: TRBV9; clone_size: NA; d_call: NA; j_call: TRBJ2-1; cdr3_aa: CASSPVGDNEQFF; cdr3_nt: TGTGCCAGCAGCCCCGTAGGCGACAATGAGCAGTTCTTC
v_call: TRBV28; clone_size: NA; d_call: NA; j_call: TRBJ1-5; cdr3_aa: CASGAGVRPQHF; cdr3_nt: TGTGCCAGCGGAGCAGGGGTCCGGCCCCAGCATTTT
v_call: TRBV6-5; clone_size: NA; d_call: NA; j_call: TRBJ2-7; cdr3_aa: CALGGGGSYEQYF; cdr3_nt: TGTGCCTTGGGAGGGGGAGGATCCTACGAGCAGTACTTC
v_call: TRBV24-1; clone_size: NA; d_call: NA; j_call: TRBJ1-4; cdr3_aa: CATSDLWTSNEKLFF; cdr3_nt: TGTGCCACCAGTGATCTTTGGACTAGTAATGAAAAACTGTTTTTT
v_call: TRBV2; clone_size: NA; d_call: TRBD1; j_call: TRBJ2-1; cdr3_aa: CASSEYRGARNEQFF; cdr3_nt: TGTGCCAGCAGTGAATACAGGGGGGCGCGCAATGAGCAGTTCTTC
v_call: TRBV6-2/TRBV6-3; clone_size: few; d_call: TRBD1; j_call: TRBJ2-1; cdr3_aa: CASSSTGDSYNEQFF; cdr3_nt: TGTGCCAGCAGCAGCACAGGGGACTCCTACAATGAGCAGTTCTTC
v_call: TRBV27; clone_size: NA; d_call: NA; j_call: TRBJ1-3; cdr3_aa: CASSFLGPGNTIYF; cdr3_nt: TGTGCCAGCAGTTTTCTCGGACCCGGAAACACCATATATTTT
v_call: TRBV4-3; clone_size: NA; d_call: NA; j_call: TRBJ2-3; cdr3_aa: CASSQDGGMSTDTQYF; cdr3_nt: TGCGCCAGCAGCCAAGATGGAGGGATGAGCACAGATACGCAGTATTTT
v_call: TRBV28; clone_size: NA; d_call: NA; j_call: TRBJ1-5; cdr3_aa: CASSLSGYRVWLDDQPQHF; cdr3_nt: TGTGCCAGCAGTTTGTCCGGTTACAGGGTATGGTTGGATGATCAGCCCCAGCATTTT
v_call: TRBV9; clone_size: NA; d_call: NA; j_call: TRBJ1-1; cdr3_aa: CASSVQGGTEAFF; cdr3_nt: TGTGCCAGCAGCGTACAGGGAGGCACTGAAGCTTTCTTT
v_call: TRBV6-5; clone_size: NA; d_call: NA; j_call: TRBJ1-1; cdr3_aa: CASSPSWVSEAFF; cdr3_nt: TGTGCCAGCAGCCCCTCTTGGGTGAGTGAAGCTTTCTTT
v_call: TRBV7-6; clone_size: once; d_call: TRBD2; j_call: TRBJ2-3; cdr3_aa: CASSLGASGGTDTQYF; cdr3_nt: TGTGCCAGCAGCTTAGGAGCTAGCGGAGGCACAGATACGCAGTATTTT
v_call: TRBV10-3; clone_size: NA; d_call: NA; j_call: TRBJ1-1; cdr3_aa: CAITPGENTEAFF; cdr3_nt: TGTGCCATCACCCCGGGGGAGAACACTGAAGCTTTCTTT
v_call: TRBV9; clone_size: NA; d_call: TRBD1; j_call: TRBJ2-3; cdr3_aa: CASSPWTGSTDTQYF; cdr3_nt: TGTGCCAGCAGCCCCTGGACAGGAAGCACAGATACGCAGTATTTT
v_call: TRBV6-5; clone_size: NA; d_call: TRBD1; j_call: TRBJ2-1; cdr3_aa: CASSGTGAYNEQFF; cdr3_nt: TGTGCCAGCAGCGGGACAGGAGCCTACAATGAGCAGTTCTTC
v_call: TRBV27; clone_size: NA; d_call: TRBD1; j_call: TRBJ2-4; cdr3_aa: CASSMTGAKNIQYF; cdr3_nt: TGTGCCAGCAGTATGACAGGGGCCAAAAACATTCAGTACTTC
v_call: TRBV6-1; clone_size: few; d_call: TRBD2; j_call: TRBJ2-7; cdr3_aa: CASSEAWEGYEQYF; cdr3_nt: TGTGCCAGCAGTGAAGCGTGGGAGGGCTACGAGCAGTACTTC
v_call: TRBV6-5; clone_size: NA; d_call: NA; j_call: TRBJ1-2; cdr3_aa: CASSYSTQNGYTF; cdr3_nt: TGTGCCAGCAGTTACTCGACCCAGAACGGCTACACCTTC
v_call: TRBV19; clone_size: NA; d_call: NA; j_call: TRBJ1-5; cdr3_aa: CASSQQGYQPQHF; cdr3_nt: TGTGCCAGTAGTCAACAGGGATATCAGCCCCAGCATTTT
v_call: TRBV19; clone_size: NA; d_call: TRBD1; j_call: TRBJ1-2; cdr3_aa: CASSMDQTGKSYGYTF; cdr3_nt: TGTGCCAGTAGTATGGACCAGACAGGGAAAAGCTATGGCTACACCTTC
v_call: TRBV2; clone_size: NA; d_call: NA; j_call: TRBJ1-6; cdr3_aa: CASSEWTRRSSYNSPLHF; cdr3_nt: TGTGCCAGCAGTGAATGGACACGTAGGAGCTCCTATAATTCACCCCTCCACTTT
v_call: TRBV5-1; clone_size: few; d_call: NA; j_call: TRBJ1-2; cdr3_aa: CASSAVVKSYGYTF; cdr3_nt: TGCGCCAGCAGTGCGGTTGTGAAGAGCTATGGCTACACCTTC